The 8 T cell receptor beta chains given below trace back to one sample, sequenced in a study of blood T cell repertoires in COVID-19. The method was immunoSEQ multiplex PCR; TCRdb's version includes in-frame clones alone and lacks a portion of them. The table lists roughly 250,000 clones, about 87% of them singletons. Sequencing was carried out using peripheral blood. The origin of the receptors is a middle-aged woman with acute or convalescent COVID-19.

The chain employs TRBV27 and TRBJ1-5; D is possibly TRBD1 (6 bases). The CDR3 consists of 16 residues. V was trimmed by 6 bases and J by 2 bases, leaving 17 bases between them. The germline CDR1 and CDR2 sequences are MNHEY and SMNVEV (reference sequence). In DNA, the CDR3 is TGTGCCAGCAGACCGAGGACAGAAGTTGGCAATCAGCCCCAGCATTTT. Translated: CASRPRTEVGNQPQHF.

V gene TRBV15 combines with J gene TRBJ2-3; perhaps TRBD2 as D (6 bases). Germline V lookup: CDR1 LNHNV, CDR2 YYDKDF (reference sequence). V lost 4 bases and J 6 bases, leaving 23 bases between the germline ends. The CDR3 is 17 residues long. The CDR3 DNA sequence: TGTGCCACCAGCAAACTGGGGAGAGGGACTCCATGGGATACGCAGTATTTT. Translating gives CATSKLGRGTPWDTQYF.

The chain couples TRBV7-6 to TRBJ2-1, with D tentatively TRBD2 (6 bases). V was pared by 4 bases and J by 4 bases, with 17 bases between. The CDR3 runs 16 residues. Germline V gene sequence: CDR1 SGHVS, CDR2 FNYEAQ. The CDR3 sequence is CASSSEVWAGYNEQFF. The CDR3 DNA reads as TGTGCCAGCAGCTCCGAGGTTTGGGCGGGGTACAATGAGCAGTTCTTC.

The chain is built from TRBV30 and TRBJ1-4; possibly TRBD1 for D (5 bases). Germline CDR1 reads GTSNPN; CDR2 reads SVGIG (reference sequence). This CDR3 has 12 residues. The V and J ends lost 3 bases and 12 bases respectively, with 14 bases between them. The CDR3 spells CAWSPAGGQLFF. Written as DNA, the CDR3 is TGTGCCTGGAGCCCCGCGGGGGGTCAACTGTTTTTT. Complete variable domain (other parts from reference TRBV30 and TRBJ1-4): SQTIHQWPATLVQPVGSPLSLECTVEGTSNPNLYWYRQAAGRGLQLLFYSVGIGQISSEVPQNLSASRPQDRQFILSSKKLLLSDSGFYLCAWSPAGGQLFFGSGTQLSVL.

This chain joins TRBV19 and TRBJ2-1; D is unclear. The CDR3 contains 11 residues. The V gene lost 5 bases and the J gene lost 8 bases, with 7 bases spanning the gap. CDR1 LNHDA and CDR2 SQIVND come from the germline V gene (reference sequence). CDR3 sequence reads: CASSLRDEQFF. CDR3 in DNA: TGTGCCAGTAGTCTCCGGGATGAGCAGTTCTTC.

CDR3 sequence (DNA): TGTGCCAGCAGTTTGGGATTAACAGGGATTGCAACTAATGAAAAACTGTTTTTT. Its protein is CASSLGLTGIATNEKLFF. This chain joins TRBV27 and TRBJ1-4, with a tentative D call TRBD1 (6 bases). CDR1 and CDR2 from the germline V gene are MNHEY and SMNVEV (reference sequence). The CDR3 totals 18 residues. With 3 bases removed from V and 0 bases from J, the gap between germline ends came to 17 bases.

The CDR3 nucleotides read TGTGCCAGTAGTGCCCTCGGAGGCAATCAGCCCCAGCATTTT. As protein: CASSALGGNQPQHF. The chain couples TRBV19 to TRBJ1-5; D gene uncertain. This CDR3 region has 14 residues. Germline values: CDR1 LNHDA, CDR2 SQIVND (reference sequence). Trimming took 5 bases from V and 2 from J, leaving 10 bases between them.

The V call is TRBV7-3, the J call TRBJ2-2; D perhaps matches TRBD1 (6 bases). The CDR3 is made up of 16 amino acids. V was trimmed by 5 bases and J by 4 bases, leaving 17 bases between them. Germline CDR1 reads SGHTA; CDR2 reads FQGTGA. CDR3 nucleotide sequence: TGTGCCAGCAGCCCTGGGGGCGGTGCGCGCACCGGGGAGCTGTTTTTT. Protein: CASSPGGGARTGELFF.